This TCR beta chain was identified in a study of T cell changes during pregnancy in multiple sclerosis. This CDR3 has 14 amino acids. CDR1 and CDR2 from the germline V gene are MNHEY and SMNVEV (reference sequence). The trim removed 7 bases at V and 7 bases at J, leaving 7 bases unmatched. The protocol was immunoSEQ multiplex PCR, while the TCRdb copy is restricted to in-frame clones and leaves out a portion. The sample records 34,000 or so clones, 90% being singletons. The sample consisted of CD8+ T cells from peripheral blood mononuclear cells, taken before pregnancy. V and J are TRBV27 and TRBJ2-1; TRBD2 matches 10 bases. The sequence came from a female donor with multiple sclerosis, enrolled in a pregnancy study. CDR3: CASKGLASTNEQFF. The DNA for the CDR3 is TGTGCCAGCAAGGGACTAGCGAGTACAAATGAGCAGTTCTTC.